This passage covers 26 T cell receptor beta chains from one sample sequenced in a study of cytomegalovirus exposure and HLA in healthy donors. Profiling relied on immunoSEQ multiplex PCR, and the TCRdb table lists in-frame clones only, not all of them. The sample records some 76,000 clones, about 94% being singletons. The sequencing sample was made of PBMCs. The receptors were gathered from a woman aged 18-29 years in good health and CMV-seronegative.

Written as DNA, the CDR3 is TGCAGCGTAAAGGGGGCCGGTGGGGAGCTGTTTTTT. The encoded protein is CSVKGAGGELFF. This sequence joins TRBV29-1 and TRBJ2-2; 7 bases map to TRBD1. The germline CDR1 and CDR2 sequences are SQVTM and ANQGSEA. The length of the CDR3 is 12 residues. V was clipped by 6 bases and J by 8 bases; unmatched bases: 6.

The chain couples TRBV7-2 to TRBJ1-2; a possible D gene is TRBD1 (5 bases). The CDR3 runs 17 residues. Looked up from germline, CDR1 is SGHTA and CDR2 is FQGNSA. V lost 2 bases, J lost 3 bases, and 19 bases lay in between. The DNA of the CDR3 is TGTGCCAGCAGCTTAAAGTGGCGGGGGTCATGGGACTATGGCTACACCTTC. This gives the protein CASSLKWRGSWDYGYTF.

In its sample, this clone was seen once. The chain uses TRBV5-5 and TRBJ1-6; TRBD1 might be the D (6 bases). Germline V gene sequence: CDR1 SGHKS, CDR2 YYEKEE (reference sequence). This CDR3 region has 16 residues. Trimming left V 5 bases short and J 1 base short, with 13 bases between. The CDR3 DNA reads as TGTGCCAGCAGTAAACAGGGAGCGTCCTATAATTCACCCCTCCACTTT. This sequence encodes CASSKQGASYNSPLHF.

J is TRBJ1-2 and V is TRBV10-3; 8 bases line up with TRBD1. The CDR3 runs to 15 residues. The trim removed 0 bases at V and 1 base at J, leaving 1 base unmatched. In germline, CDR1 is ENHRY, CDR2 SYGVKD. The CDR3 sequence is CAISESDRVNYGYTF. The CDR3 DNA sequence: TGTGCCATCAGTGAGTCGGACAGGGTTAACTATGGCTACACCTTC.

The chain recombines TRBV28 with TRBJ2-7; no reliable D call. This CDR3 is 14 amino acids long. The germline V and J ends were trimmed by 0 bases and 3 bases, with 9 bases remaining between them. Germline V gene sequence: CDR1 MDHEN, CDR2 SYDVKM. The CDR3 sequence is CASSLWAGSYEQYF. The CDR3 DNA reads TGTGCCAGCAGTTTATGGGCAGGAAGCTACGAGCAGTACTTC.

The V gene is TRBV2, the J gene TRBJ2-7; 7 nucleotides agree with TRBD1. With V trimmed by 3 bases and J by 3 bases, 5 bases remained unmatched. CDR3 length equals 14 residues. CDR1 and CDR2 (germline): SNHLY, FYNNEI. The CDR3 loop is CASSDLDRSYEQYF. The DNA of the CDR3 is TGTGCCAGCAGTGACCTGGACAGGAGCTACGAGCAGTACTTC.

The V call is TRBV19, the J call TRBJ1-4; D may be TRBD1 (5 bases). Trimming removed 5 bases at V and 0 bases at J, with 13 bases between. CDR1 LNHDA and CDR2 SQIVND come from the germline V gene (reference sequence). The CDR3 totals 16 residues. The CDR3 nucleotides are TGTGCCAGTAGTCCATTTCGGGGGGCAACTAATGAAAAACTGTTTTTT. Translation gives CASSPFRGATNEKLFF.

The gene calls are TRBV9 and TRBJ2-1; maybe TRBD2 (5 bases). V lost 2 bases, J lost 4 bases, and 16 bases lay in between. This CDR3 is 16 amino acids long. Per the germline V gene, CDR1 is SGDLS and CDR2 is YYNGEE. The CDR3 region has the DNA TGTGCCAGCAGCGTCCCCGCGGCCGGGGATTACAATGAGCAGTTCTTC. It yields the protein CASSVPAAGDYNEQFF.

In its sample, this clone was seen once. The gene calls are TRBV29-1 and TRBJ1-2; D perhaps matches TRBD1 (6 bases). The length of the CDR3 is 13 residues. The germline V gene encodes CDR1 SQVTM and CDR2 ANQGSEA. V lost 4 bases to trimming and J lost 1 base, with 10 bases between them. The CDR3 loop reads CSVGGGSNYGYTF. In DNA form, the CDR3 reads TGCAGCGTTGGTGGGGGCAGTAACTATGGCTACACCTTC.

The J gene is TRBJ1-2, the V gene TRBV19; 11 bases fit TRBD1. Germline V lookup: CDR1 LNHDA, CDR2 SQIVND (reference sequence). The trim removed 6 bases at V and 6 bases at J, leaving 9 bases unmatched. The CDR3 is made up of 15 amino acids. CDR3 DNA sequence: TGTGCCAGTAGCTCGAAGTGGGACAGGGGGAATGGCTACACCTTC. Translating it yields CASSSKWDRGNGYTF.

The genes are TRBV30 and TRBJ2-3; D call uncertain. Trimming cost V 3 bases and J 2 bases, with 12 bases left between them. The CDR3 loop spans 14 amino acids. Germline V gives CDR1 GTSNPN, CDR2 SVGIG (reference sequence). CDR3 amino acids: CAWRRGTDTDTQYF. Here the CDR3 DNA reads TGTGCCTGGAGGAGAGGAACCGACACAGATACGCAGTATTTT.

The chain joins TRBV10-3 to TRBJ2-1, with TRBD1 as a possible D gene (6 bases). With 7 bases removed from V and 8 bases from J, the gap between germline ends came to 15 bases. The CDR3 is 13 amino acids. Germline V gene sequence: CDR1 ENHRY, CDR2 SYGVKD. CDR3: CAITQRTVDEQFF. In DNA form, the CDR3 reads TGTGCCATCACCCAAAGGACAGTCGATGAGCAGTTCTTC.

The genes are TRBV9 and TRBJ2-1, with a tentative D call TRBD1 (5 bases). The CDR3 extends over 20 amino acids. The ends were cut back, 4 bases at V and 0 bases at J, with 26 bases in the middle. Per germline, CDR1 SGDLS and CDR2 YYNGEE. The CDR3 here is CASSPSRARVKGSSYNEQFF. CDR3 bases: TGTGCCAGCAGCCCGTCACGTGCCAGGGTAAAGGGTAGCTCCTACAATGAGCAGTTCTTC.

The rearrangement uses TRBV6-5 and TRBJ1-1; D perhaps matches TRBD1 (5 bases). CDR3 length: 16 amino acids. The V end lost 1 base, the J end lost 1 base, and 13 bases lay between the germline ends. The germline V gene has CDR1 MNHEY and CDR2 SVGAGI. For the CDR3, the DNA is TGTGCCAGCAGTTACTTCCGTCAAGGGGAGAACACTGAAGCTTTCTTT. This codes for CASSYFRQGENTEAFF.

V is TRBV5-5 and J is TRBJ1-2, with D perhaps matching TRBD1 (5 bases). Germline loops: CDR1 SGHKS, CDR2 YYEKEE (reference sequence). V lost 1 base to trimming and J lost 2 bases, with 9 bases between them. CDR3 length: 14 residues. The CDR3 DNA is TGTGCCAGCAGCTTGAGCACAGGCAACTATGGCTACACCTTC. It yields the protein CASSLSTGNYGYTF.

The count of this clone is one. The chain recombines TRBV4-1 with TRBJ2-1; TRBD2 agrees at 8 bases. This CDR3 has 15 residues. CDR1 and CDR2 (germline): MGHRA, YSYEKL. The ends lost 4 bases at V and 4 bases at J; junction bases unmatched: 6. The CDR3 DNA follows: TGCGCCAGCAGCCCGCTTGAGCGGGGGTACAATGAGCAGTTCTTC. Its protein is CASSPLERGYNEQFF.

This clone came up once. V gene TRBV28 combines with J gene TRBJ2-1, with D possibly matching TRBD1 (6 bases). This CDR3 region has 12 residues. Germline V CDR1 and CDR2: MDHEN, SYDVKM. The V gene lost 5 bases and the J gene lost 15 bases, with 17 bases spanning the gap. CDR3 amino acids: CASSPLDRKRFF. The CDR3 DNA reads TGTGCCAGCAGTCCCTTGGACAGAAAGCGGTTCTTC. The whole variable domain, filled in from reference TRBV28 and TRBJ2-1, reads DVKVTQSSRYLVKRTGEKVFLECVQDMDHENMFWYRQDPGLGLRLIYFSYDVKMKEKGDIPEGYSVSREKKERFSLILESASTNQTSMYLCASSPLDRKRFFGPGTRLTVL.

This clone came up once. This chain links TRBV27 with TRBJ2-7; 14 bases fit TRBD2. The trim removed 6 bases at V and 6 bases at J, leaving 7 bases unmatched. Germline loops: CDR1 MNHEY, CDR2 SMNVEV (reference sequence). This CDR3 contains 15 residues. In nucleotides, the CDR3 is TGTGCCAGCAGGCCCGGGACTAGCGGGAGCGGCGAGCAGTACTTC. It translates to CASRPGTSGSGEQYF.

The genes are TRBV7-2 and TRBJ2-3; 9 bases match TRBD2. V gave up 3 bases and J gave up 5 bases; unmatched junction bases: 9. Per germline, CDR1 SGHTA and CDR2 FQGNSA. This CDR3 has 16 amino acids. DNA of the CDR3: TGTGCCAGCAGCTTCCCCCCGGGTAGCGGGAGAGATACGCAGTATTTT. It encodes CASSFPPGSGRDTQYF.

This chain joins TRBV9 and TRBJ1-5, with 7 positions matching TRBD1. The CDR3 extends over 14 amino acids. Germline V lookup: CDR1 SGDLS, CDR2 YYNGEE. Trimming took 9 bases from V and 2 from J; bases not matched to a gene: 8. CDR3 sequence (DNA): TGTGCCAACCCCGCCGGGACAGGCAATCAGCCCCAGCATTTT. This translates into CANPAGTGNQPQHF.

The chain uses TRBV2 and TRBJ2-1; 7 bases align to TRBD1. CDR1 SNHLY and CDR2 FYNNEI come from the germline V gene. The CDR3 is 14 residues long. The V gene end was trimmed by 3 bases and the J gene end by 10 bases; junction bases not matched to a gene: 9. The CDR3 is CASSDPQQGREQFF. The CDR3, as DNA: TGTGCCAGCAGTGATCCCCAACAGGGGAGAGAGCAGTTCTTC.

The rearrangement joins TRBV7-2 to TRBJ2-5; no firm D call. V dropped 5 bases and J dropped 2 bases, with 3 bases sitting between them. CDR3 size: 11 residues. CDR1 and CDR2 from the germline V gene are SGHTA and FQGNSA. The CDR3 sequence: CASSQQETQYF. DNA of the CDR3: TGTGCCAGCAGCCAACAAGAGACCCAGTACTTC.

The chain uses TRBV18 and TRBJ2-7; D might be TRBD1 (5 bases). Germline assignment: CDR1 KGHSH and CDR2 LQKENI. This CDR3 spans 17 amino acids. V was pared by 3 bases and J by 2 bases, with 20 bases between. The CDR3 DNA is TGTGCCAGCTCACCCTCAAGGACACCATCCAACACCTACGAGCAGTACTTC. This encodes CASSPSRTPSNTYEQYF.

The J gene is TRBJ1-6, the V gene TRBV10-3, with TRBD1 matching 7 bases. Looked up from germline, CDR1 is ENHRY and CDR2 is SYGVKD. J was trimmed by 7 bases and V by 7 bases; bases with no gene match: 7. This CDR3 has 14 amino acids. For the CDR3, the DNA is TGTGCCATCACGCCCGGGACAGAAAATTCACCCCTCCACTTT. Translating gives CAITPGTENSPLHF.

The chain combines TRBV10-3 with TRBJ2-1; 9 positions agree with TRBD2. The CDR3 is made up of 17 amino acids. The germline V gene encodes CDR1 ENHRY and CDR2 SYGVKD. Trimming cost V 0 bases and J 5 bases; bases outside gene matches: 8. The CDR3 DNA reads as TGTGCCATCAGTGAGTCGAAGGGCCTAGCGGGAAACAATGAGCAGTTCTTC. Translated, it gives CAISESKGLAGNNEQFF.

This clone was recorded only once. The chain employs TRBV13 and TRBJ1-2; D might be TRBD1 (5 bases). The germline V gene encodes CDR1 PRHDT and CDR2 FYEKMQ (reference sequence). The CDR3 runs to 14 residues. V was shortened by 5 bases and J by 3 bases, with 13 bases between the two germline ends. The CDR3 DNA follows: TGTGCCAGCAGCGCAGGAGGGGCCGACTATGGCTACACCTTC. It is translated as CASSAGGADYGYTF.